The TCR beta chain under discussion was sequenced for a study of cytomegalovirus exposure and HLA in healthy donors. The trim removed 2 bases at V and 0 bases at J, leaving 5 bases unmatched. The CDR3 is made up of 16 amino acids. CDR1 and CDR2 from the germline V gene are MGHRA and YSYEKL. Use of 60 Vbeta and 13 Jbeta primers characterized the PCR. In the original processing: There were some 87 million unique TCR beta chains by a later count, and approximately 11 million of them were shared. Profiling relied on immunoSEQ multiplex PCR, and the TCRdb table lists in-frame clones only, not all of them. V and J calls and clone size come straight from that table; D and trimming were deduced from the DNA. Among about 100,000 clones, about four fifths were seen once, and the ten largest hold roughly 4%.

The V call is TRBV4-1, the J call TRBJ1-1; TRBD1 matches at 8 bases. Source material: PBMCs. This sequence originates from a female donor in good health and CMV-seropositive. CDR3 bases: TGCGCCAGCAGCCAAATTACAGGGGGATTGAACACTGAAGCTTTCTTT. It yields the protein CASSQITGGLNTEAFF.